This paragraph reports one TCR beta chain. The length of the CDR3 is 13 residues. Trimming took 3 bases from V and 7 from J, leaving 13 bases between them. CDR1 and CDR2 from the germline V gene are MGHRA and YSYEKL. PCR primers comprised 60 Vbeta and 13 Jbeta primers. Original handling: A later analysis tallied tens of millions of unique TCR beta chains, around 9.9 million of them shared. Method: immunoSEQ multiplex PCR; TCRdb's copy keeps in-frame clones and lacks some. V and J calls and clone size are given by that table; D and trimming were obtained from the DNA. The sample gives 150,000 to 200,000 clones, less than 80% of which show up once; 2.5% to 3% is in the top ten. These data come from a study of cytomegalovirus exposure and HLA in healthy donors. Healthy individuals who donated bone marrow served as the donors.

The clonotype comes from a man aged 35-49 years in good health and CMV-seronegative. This chain links TRBV4-1 with TRBJ2-7, with D maybe TRBD2 (5 bases). Sample: PBMCs. CDR3 in amino acids: CASSQDLAMEQYF. The CDR3 DNA is TGCGCCAGCAGCCAGGACTTAGCCATGGAGCAGTACTTC.